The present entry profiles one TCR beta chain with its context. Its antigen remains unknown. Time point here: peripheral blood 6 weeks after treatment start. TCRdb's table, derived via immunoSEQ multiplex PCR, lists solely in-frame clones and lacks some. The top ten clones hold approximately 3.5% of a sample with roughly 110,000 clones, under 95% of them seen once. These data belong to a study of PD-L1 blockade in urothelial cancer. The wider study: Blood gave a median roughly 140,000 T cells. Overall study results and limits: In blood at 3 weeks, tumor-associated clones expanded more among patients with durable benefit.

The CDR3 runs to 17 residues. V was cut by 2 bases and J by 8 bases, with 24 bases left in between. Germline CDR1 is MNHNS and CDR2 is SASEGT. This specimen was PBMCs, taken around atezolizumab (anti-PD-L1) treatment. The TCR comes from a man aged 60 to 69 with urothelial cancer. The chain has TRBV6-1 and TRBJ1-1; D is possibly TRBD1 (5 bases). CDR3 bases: TGTGCCAGCAGTGAAAACCCACCACAGGCTTTCTTCGGGGAAGCTTTCTTT. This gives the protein CASSENPPQAFFGEAFF.